These T cell receptor beta chains were read from a single sample in a study of vaccination and CD4 T cells after COVID-19. Via MiXCR, TCRdb re-called the PCR reads, giving one row per CDR3 protein. Of fewer than 15,000 distinct CDR3 sequences listed, approximately 35% are singletons. Antigens for these TCRs are unknown. The sequenced material came from CD4+ T cells from blood, cultured in vitro. All receptors derive from a human donor who had recovered from COVID-19. CDR3s include the opening cysteine and the closing phenylalanine or tryptophan. Each record gives: CDR3 length, V gene, D gene, J gene, clone size, CDR3 DNA, CDR3 protein. A D gene is named only where the DNA matches it firmly. Size is stated for part of the rows, as once, few or many counts, or as a class when the clone is expanded.

18	TRBV2	TRBD1	TRBJ2-3	.	TGTGCCAGCAGTGAGGCTCCTCCGGGACAGGGCAGGACAGATACGCAGTATTTT	CASSEAPPGQGRTDTQYF
15	TRBV12-3/TRBV12-4	TRBD1	TRBJ1-1	.	TGTGCCAGCAGTACAATAGGACAGGGGAACACTGAAGCTTTCTTT	CASSTIGQGNTEAFF
16	TRBV7-9	.	TRBJ2-3	.	TGTGCCAGCAGCTTATTTGACAGACGAATAACAGATACGCAGTATTTT	CASSLFDRRITDTQYF
11	TRBV6-1	.	TRBJ2-7	.	TGTGCCAGCAGAAGCGGCTACGAGCAGTACTTC	CASRSGYEQYF
17	TRBV6-4	.	TRBJ2-4	.	TGTGCCACCTCCACCGAACACGCGAGGGATGCCAAAAACATTCAGTACTTC	CATSTEHARDAKNIQYF
14	TRBV6-1	TRBD1	TRBJ2-7	.	TGTGCCAGCACCGGGACAGAGAACACCTACGAGCAGTACTTC	CASTGTENTYEQYF
16	TRBV5-1	.	TRBJ1-6	.	TGCGCCAGCAGCTTGGATTCGCCAGGCAGGGGTTCACCCCTCCACTTT	CASSLDSPGRGSPLHF
14	TRBV6-4	TRBD1	TRBJ2-3	medium-sized	TGTGCCAGCAGTGGGACAGGGGGCGCAGATACGCAGTATTTT	CASSGTGGADTQYF
14	TRBV10-3	TRBD1	TRBJ2-5	few	TGTGCCAGCAGCCGGGACAGAAACCAAGAGACCCAGTACTTC	CASSRDRNQETQYF
12	TRBV5-4	.	TRBJ1-2	few	TGTGCCAGCAGTCAGGATAACTATGGCTACACCTTC	CASSQDNYGYTF
16	TRBV18	.	TRBJ2-1	few	TGTGCCAGCTCACCATTTTATTCCCGCTCCTACAATGAGCAGTTCTTC	CASSPFYSRSYNEQFF
18	TRBV7-8	.	TRBJ2-2	.	TGTGCCAGCAGCTTAGTGGGGCAGCAAATTGGATACACCGGGGAGCTGTTTTTT	CASSLVGQQIGYTGELFF
12	TRBV28	.	TRBJ2-3	.	TGTGCCAGCAGTTTAGTCGCCGATACGCAGTATTTT	CASSLVADTQYF
16	TRBV4-3	.	TRBJ2-3	.	TGCGCCAGCAGCCAAGAATTAACCGGGGCTACAGATACGCAGTATTTT	CASSQELTGATDTQYF
17	TRBV4-1	.	TRBJ1-1	.	TGCGCCAGCAGCCAAGGATTGGCTCGAGGGTTGAACACTGAAGCTTTCTTT	CASSQGLARGLNTEAFF
15	TRBV6-2/TRBV6-3	TRBD2	TRBJ2-5	.	TGTGCCAGCAGCTACCGGGGGACTAGCGGAGAGACCCAGTACTTC	CASSYRGTSGETQYF
18	TRBV6-5	TRBD2	TRBJ2-7	.	TGTGCCAGCAGTTACTCGACGGGACTAGCGGGAGGCTCCTACGAGCAGTACTTC	CASSYSTGLAGGSYEQYF
15	TRBV5-1	TRBD2	TRBJ2-2	.	TGCGCCAGCAGCGCCGCTAGCGGGAGTGTCGGGGAGCTGTTTTTT	CASSAASGSVGELFF
16	TRBV6-2/TRBV6-3	.	TRBJ1-5	few	TGTGCCAGCAGTTATGAACCACAAACCCTCAATCAGCCCCAGCATTTT	CASSYEPQTLNQPQHF
14	TRBV19	TRBD2	TRBJ2-5	few	TGTGCCAGTACCCCACACGTGGGGGGGGAGACCCAGTACTTC	CASTPHVGGETQYF
13	TRBV7-9	.	TRBJ2-2	few	TGTGCCAGCAGCTTGACTCTTCTGGAGGAGCTGTTTTTT	CASSLTLLEELFF
18	TRBV11-1	TRBD2	TRBJ2-3	.	TGTGCCAGCAGCTTAACGTTAACTAGCGGGAGAGTTCGAGATACGCAGTATTTT	CASSLTLTSGRVRDTQYF
16	TRBV2	TRBD2	TRBJ2-2	.	TGTGCCAGCAGGGAACTAGCGGGAGGTGGCACCGGGGAGCTGTTTTTT	CASRELAGGGTGELFF
16	TRBV3-1	.	TRBJ2-2	.	TGTGCCAGCAGCCGGGCAGGCGGAACGAACACCGGGGAGCTGTTTTTT	CASSRAGGTNTGELFF
13	TRBV6-4	.	TRBJ2-3	few	TGTGCCAGCAGTGGGGACAGCACAGATACGCAGTATTTT	CASSGDSTDTQYF
16	TRBV7-9	.	TRBJ2-1	few	TGTGCCAGCAGCTTAGACCGGCCCCCATTACAATATGAGCAGTTCTTC	CASSLDRPPLQYEQFF
14	TRBV10-3	.	TRBJ2-5	few	TGTGCCATCAGTGAGTCGGCGACCCAAGAGACCCAGTACTTC	CAISESATQETQYF
14	TRBV7-7	.	TRBJ1-4	.	TGTGCCAGCAGCTTAGTAGGGGTTGGAGAAAAACTGTTTTTT	CASSLVGVGEKLFF
15	TRBV7-9	.	TRBJ2-3	few	TGTGCCAGCAGCTCAAGAGGAGGGAGCACAGATACGCAGTATTTT	CASSSRGGSTDTQYF